Listed below are T cell receptor beta chains from one sample, sequenced in a study of blood T cells in healthy people across ages. Via MiXCR, TCRdb re-called the 5' RACE reads, giving one row per CDR3 protein. The table records more than 500,000 distinct CDR3 sequences, about 27% of them present only once. These same records also appear under a second study, on T cells of mothers and their children.

Sequenced: blood. These receptors came from a boy between 2 and 10 years old in good health. The CDR3 runs from the conserved cysteine through the conserved F or W. The D gene is left open where the match is weak. Only some rows state a clone size, as once, few, many or a class for expanded clones.

j_gene	v_gene	abundance	d_gene	CDR3aa	CDR3nt
TRBJ2-7	TRBV29-1	once	TRBD2	CSVERLADPYEQYF	TGCAGCGTTGAAAGACTAGCGGACCCCTACGAGCAGTACTTC
TRBJ2-4	TRBV9	few	.	CASSPSGESKNIQYF	TGTGCCAGCAGCCCCTCGGGGGAGTCCAAAAACATTCAGTACTTC
TRBJ2-6	TRBV7-9	.	.	CASSSIAVGANVLTF	TGTGCCAGCAGCTCTATAGCGGTTGGGGCCAACGTCCTGACTTTC
TRBJ2-1	TRBV27	.	.	CASGTDNEQFF	TGTGCCAGCGGCACAGACAATGAGCAGTTCTTC
TRBJ2-7	TRBV12-3/TRBV12-4	few	.	CASSLRRDGILSYEQYF	TGTGCCAGCAGTTTACGGCGAGACGGGATCCTCTCCTACGAGCAGTACTTC
TRBJ2-3	TRBV28	.	TRBD2	CASSLIRRGGTDTQYF	TGTGCCAGCAGTTTAATCAGACGGGGGGGCACAGATACGCAGTATTTT
TRBJ1-4	TRBV7-8	few	.	CASSPGHRTNEKLFF	TGTGCCAGCAGCCCCGGGCACCGAACTAATGAAAAACTGTTTTTT
TRBJ2-5	TRBV7-2	many	.	CASSTRDSETQYF	TGTGCCAGCAGCACCCGGGACTCGGAGACCCAGTACTTC
TRBJ2-5	TRBV9	few	TRBD2	CASSPIAGGRETQYF	TGTGCCAGCAGCCCCATAGCGGGAGGCCGGGAGACCCAGTACTTC
TRBJ1-3	TRBV4-1	.	TRBD1	CASSQSTGSSGNTIYF	TGCGCCAGCAGCCAATCGACAGGGAGCTCTGGAAACACCATATATTTT
TRBJ2-7	TRBV6-1	.	.	CASSQNQEQYF	TGTGCCAGCAGCCAAAATCAGGAGCAGTACTTC
TRBJ2-5	TRBV6-1	.	.	CASRKGTQETQYF	TGTGCCAGCAGGAAGGGCACCCAAGAGACCCAGTACTTC
TRBJ2-5	TRBV20-1	.	.	CSAPGQTKETQYF	TGCAGTGCTCCTGGACAGACAAAAGAGACCCAGTACTTC
TRBJ2-1	TRBV30	few	TRBD1	CASARTGDYNEQFF	TGTGCCTCCGCCCGGACAGGGGACTACAATGAGCAGTTCTTC
TRBJ2-7	TRBV20-1	few	.	CSASRDLEQYF	TGCAGTGCCTCCAGGGATCTCGAGCAGTACTTC
TRBJ2-1	TRBV7-9	.	.	CASAGGRYNEQFF	TGTGCCAGCGCTGGTGGGCGCTACAATGAGCAGTTCTTC
TRBJ2-5	TRBV7-3	.	.	CASSLTPTQGETQYF	TGTGCCAGCAGCTTAACCCCTACTCAGGGCGAGACCCAGTACTTC
TRBJ2-5	TRBV7-9	few	TRBD2	CASSSDGGAQYF	TGTGCCAGCAGCTCGGACGGGGGGGCCCAGTACTTC
TRBJ2-4	TRBV21-1	few	.	CASSKAWTSGGGRLAKNIQYF	TGTGCCAGCAGCAAAGCTTGGACTAGCGGGGGGGGACGACTAGCCAAAAACATTCAGTACTTC
TRBJ2-7	TRBV7-9	few	.	CASSSPYGIVDEQYF	TGTGCCAGCAGCTCGCCTTATGGTATCGTCGACGAGCAGTACTTC
TRBJ2-3	TRBV29-1	.	.	CSVDLNRASSTDMQYF	TGCAGCGTTGACCTAAACAGGGCCTCTAGCACAGATATGCAGTATTTT
TRBJ2-1	TRBV27	.	.	CASSPRRLDNEQFF	TGTGCCAGCAGCCCGAGGAGACTTGACAACGAGCAGTTCTTC
TRBJ2-1	TRBV6-5	few	.	CASSPGRTGNGQFF	TGTGCCAGCAGTCCAGGACGTACCGGGAATGGGCAGTTCTTC
TRBJ1-4	TRBV7-2	many	.	CASSPDAANEKLFF	TGTGCCAGCAGCCCTGACGCGGCGAATGAAAAACTGTTTTTT
TRBJ2-7	TRBV18	few	.	CASSPLWEREQYF	TGTGCCAGCTCACCCTTATGGGAGCGCGAGCAGTACTTC
TRBJ2-5	TRBV10-1	few	.	CASSGRGTETQYF	TGCGCCAGCAGTGGGAGAGGGACCGAGACCCAGTACTTC
TRBJ2-5	TRBV10-3	.	.	CATSGQGGSETQYF	TGTGCCACCTCCGGACAGGGAGGGTCAGAGACCCAGTACTTC
TRBJ2-7	TRBV4-3	few	.	CASSQDISDTYEQYF	TGCGCCAGCAGCCAAGATATTAGCGACACCTACGAGCAGTACTTC
TRBJ2-1	TRBV7-9	few	.	CASSLATASYNEQFF	TGTGCCAGCAGCTTAGCGACAGCCTCCTACAATGAGCAGTTCTTC
TRBJ2-1	TRBV29-1	.	TRBD2	CSVTQGTSGYNEQFF	TGCAGCGTCACACAGGGGACTAGCGGCTACAATGAGCAGTTCTTC
TRBJ2-7	TRBV5-1	.	.	CASSSGGFSYEQYF	TGCGCCAGCAGCTCAGGCGGATTCTCCTACGAGCAGTACTTC
TRBJ2-3	TRBV20-1	.	TRBD2	CSARGEGRGDTQYF	TGCAGTGCTAGAGGCGAAGGGAGGGGAGATACGCAGTATTTT
TRBJ2-7	TRBV30	.	.	CAWRDRYVTYEQYF	TGTGCCTGGAGGGACAGATACGTGACCTACGAGCAGTACTTC
TRBJ1-1	TRBV12-3/TRBV12-4	few	.	CASSFYRNTEAFF	TGTGCCAGCAGTTTTTACAGGAACACTGAAGCTTTCTTT
TRBJ2-7	TRBV21-1	.	.	CASSKEGSSSYEQYF	TGTGCCAGCAGCAAAGAGGGTAGTTCCTCCTACGAGCAGTACTTC
TRBJ2-1	TRBV9	.	TRBD1	CASSGLHRGHYNEQFF	TGTGCCAGCAGCGGACTCCACAGGGGTCACTACAATGAGCAGTTCTTC
TRBJ1-1	TRBV18	.	.	CASSQGISEAFF	TGTGCCAGCTCACAAGGGATCTCTGAAGCTTTCTTT
TRBJ1-2	TRBV5-1	.	.	CASSLSSRTNYGYTF	TGCGCCAGCAGCTTGTCATCCAGAACTAACTATGGCTACACCTTC
TRBJ1-5	TRBV10-3	.	TRBD1	CAISDSDRGYQPQHF	TGTGCCATCAGTGATTCCGACAGGGGCTATCAGCCCCAGCATTTT
TRBJ2-5	TRBV6-2/TRBV6-3	.	TRBD2	CASSSSGEQETQYF	TGTGCCAGCAGTTCTAGCGGGGAGCAAGAGACCCAGTACTTC
TRBJ1-2	TRBV12-3/TRBV12-4	.	.	CASSPRAGNYGYTF	TGTGCCAGCAGTCCCCGGGCAGGGAACTATGGCTACACCTTC
TRBJ2-7	TRBV7-7	.	.	CASSPGLDAYEQYF	TGTGCCAGCAGCCCGGGACTTGACGCCTACGAGCAGTACTTC
TRBJ2-4	TRBV5-1	once	.	CASSFWEGAKNIQYF	TGCGCCAGCAGCTTTTGGGAAGGAGCCAAAAACATTCAGTACTTC
TRBJ2-1	TRBV6-1	.	.	CASMRGGASYNEQFF	TGTGCCAGCATGAGGGGGGGGGCCTCCTACAATGAGCAGTTCTTC
TRBJ1-1	TRBV5-1	once	TRBD1	CASSAGTGGNTEAFF	TGCGCCAGCAGCGCAGGGACAGGGGGAAACACTGAAGCTTTCTTT
TRBJ2-5	TRBV7-2	.	TRBD2	CASSPLGGVGETQYF	TGTGCCAGCAGCCCCCTCGGGGGGGTTGGGGAGACCCAGTACTTC
TRBJ1-2	TRBV6-5	.	TRBD1	CASSKTGTGNGYTF	TGTGCCAGCAGTAAGACCGGGACAGGGAATGGCTACACCTTC
TRBJ2-5	TRBV5-6	many	.	CASSLVGRKTQYF	TGTGCCAGCAGCTTGGTCGGGAGAAAGACCCAGTACTTC
TRBJ2-7	TRBV7-8	few	TRBD2	CASSPRTSGRAFSYEQYF	TGTGCCAGCAGCCCCCGGACTAGCGGGAGGGCCTTCTCCTACGAGCAGTACTTC
TRBJ2-1	TRBV14	few	TRBD2	CASSQRLAAGEQFF	TGTGCCAGCAGCCAGAGACTAGCAGCTGGTGAGCAGTTCTTC
TRBJ2-2	TRBV20-1	.	.	CSARDLQKGGGELFF	TGCAGTGCTAGAGATCTACAGAAAGGCGGCGGGGAGCTGTTTTTT
TRBJ1-1	TRBV14	few	.	CASSQDEGGLNTEAFF	TGTGCCAGCAGCCAAGACGAGGGGGGTTTGAACACTGAAGCTTTCTTT
TRBJ2-2	TRBV7-2	.	TRBD2	CASTLSGRNTGELFF	TGTGCCAGCACCCTTAGCGGGAGAAACACCGGGGAGCTGTTTTTT
TRBJ1-4	TRBV11-2	few	.	CASSTRASGGEKLFF	TGTGCCAGCAGCACAAGGGCCTCCGGGGGTGAAAAACTGTTTTTT
TRBJ1-4	TRBV20-1	.	.	CSAPGVSDEKLFF	TGCAGTGCTCCAGGCGTTTCAGATGAAAAACTGTTTTTT
TRBJ2-3	TRBV10-3	few	TRBD1	CAISEAAGGRDTQYF	TGTGCCATCAGTGAGGCGGCAGGGGGCAGAGATACGCAGTATTTT
TRBJ2-1	TRBV29-1	.	TRBD2	CSVALRLAHYNEQFF	TGCAGCGTTGCCCTGAGACTAGCGCATTACAATGAGCAGTTCTTC
TRBJ1-1	TRBV29-1	.	.	CSVPGTEAFF	TGCAGCGTACCGGGTACTGAAGCTTTCTTT
TRBJ2-1	TRBV29-1	few	.	CSVEGGSGEQFF	TGCAGCGTTGAAGGGGGATCGGGTGAGCAGTTCTTC